This entry lists 8 T cell receptor beta chains sequenced from one sample in a study of cytomegalovirus exposure and HLA in healthy donors. TCRdb's copy holds only in-frame clones and misses some; the assay was immunoSEQ multiplex PCR. The table has some 200,000 clones, roughly 86% seen once. The sample was PBMCs. Receptors were obtained from a man aged 25-45 years in good health and CMV-seropositive.

The rearrangement links TRBV4-3 to TRBJ2-1; 8 bases match TRBD2. J gave up 7 bases and V 0 bases, and 8 bases lay outside the gene matches. The CDR3 has 16 residues. Germline-derived CDR1 and CDR2 are LGHNA and YSLEER. CDR3 protein: CASSQDRGGEFNEQFF. DNA for the CDR3: TGCGCCAGCAGCCAAGATCGGGGGGGAGAGTTTAATGAGCAGTTCTTC.

V and J are TRBV7-3 and TRBJ2-1; weak D call: TRBD2 (5 bases). Trimming stripped 5 bases from V and 10 bases from J, with 12 bases between. CDR3 length equals 12 residues. Germline V gene sequence: CDR1 SGHTA, CDR2 FQGTGA. In DNA form, the CDR3 reads TGTGCCAGCAGCCCACTCCGGGGAGAGCAGTTCTTC. It yields the protein CASSPLRGEQFF.

The chain couples TRBV5-4 to TRBJ1-2, with D possibly being TRBD1 (5 bases). V lost 4 bases, J lost 4 bases, and 14 bases lay in between. The CDR3 totals 14 residues. CDR1 is SGHNT, CDR2 YYREEE, per germline (reference sequence). The CDR3 region has the DNA TGTGCCAGCAGCCTACTAGGGGAGAGCTATGGCTACACCTTC. This encodes CASSLLGESYGYTF. Supplemented by reference TRBV5-4 and TRBJ1-2, the full variable domain reads ETGVTQSPTHLIKTRGQQVTLRCSSQSGHNTVSWYQQALGQGPQFIFQYYREEENGRGNFPPRFSGLQFPNYSSELNVNALELDDSALYLCASSLLGESYGYTFGSGTRLTVV.

Remarks on this clone: Sequence at one end of the junction differs from germline and may be a read error. The rearrangement uses TRBV18 and TRBJ1-2; D is undetermined. The CDR3 runs to 12 residues. CDR1 is KGHSH and CDR2 is LQKENI in the germline V gene. The CDR3 DNA follows: TGTGCCAGCTCACCAATTGAAGGGAAACCGTGCTTC. Encoded protein: CASSPIEGKPCF.

The V call is TRBV2, the J call TRBJ1-3, with D uncertain. V was clipped by 8 bases and J by 4 bases, with 9 bases between them. Germline CDR1 SNHLY, CDR2 FYNNEI. This CDR3 spans 12 amino acids. CDR3 DNA sequence: TGTGCCAGCCGACCTGGGGGAAACACCATATATTTT. Translated: CASRPGGNTIYF.

Note on this clone: Germline is not matched at one junction end, which may reflect a read error. This chain joins TRBV20-1 and TRBJ2-7, with TRBD2 as a possible D gene (6 bases). This CDR3 is built from 11 residues. Germline V gene lookup returns CDR1 DFQATT and CDR2 SNEGSKA (reference sequence). In DNA form, the CDR3 reads TGCAGTGCTAGAGATGAGGGAGGACTGCACTTC. It translates to CSARDEGGLHF.

The chain employs TRBV5-6 and TRBJ1-2; D unresolved. The CDR3 has 13 amino acids. Trimming pared 5 bases from V and 4 bases from J, leaving 12 bases between. The germline gives CDR1 SGHDT, CDR2 YYEEEE. The CDR3 is CASSPGSSYGYTF. The CDR3 region has the DNA TGTGCCAGCAGTCCCGGGAGCTCCTATGGCTACACCTTC. Variable domain in full (rest from reference TRBV5-6 and TRBJ1-2): DAGVTQSPTHLIKTRGQQVTLRCSPKSGHDTVSWYQQALGQGPQFIFQYYEEEERQRGNFPDRFSGHQFPNYSSELNVNALLLGDSALYLCASSPGSSYGYTFGSGTRLTVV.

The chain is built from TRBV5-3 and TRBJ1-2; TRBD1 is a possible D gene (5 bases). TRBV5-3 is an ORF for which the function is uncertain. This CDR3 region has 14 residues. The V end lost 2 bases, the J end lost 3 bases, and 11 bases lay between the germline ends. CDR3 nucleotides: TGTGCCAGAAGCTTCGTTCAGGGATACTATGGCTACACCTTC. Translating it yields CARSFVQGYYGYTF.